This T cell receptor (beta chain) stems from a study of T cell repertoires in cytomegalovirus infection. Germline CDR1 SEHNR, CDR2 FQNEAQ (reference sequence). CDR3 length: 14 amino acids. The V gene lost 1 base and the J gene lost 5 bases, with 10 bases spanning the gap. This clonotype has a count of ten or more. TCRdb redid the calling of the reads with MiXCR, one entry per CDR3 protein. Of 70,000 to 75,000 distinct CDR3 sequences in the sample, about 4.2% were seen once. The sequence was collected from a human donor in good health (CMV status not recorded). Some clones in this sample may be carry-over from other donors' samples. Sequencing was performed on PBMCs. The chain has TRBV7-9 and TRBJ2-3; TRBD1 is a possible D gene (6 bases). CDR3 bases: TGTGCCAGCAGCTTAGACCCACAGGGAGATACGCAGTATTTT. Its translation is CASSLDPQGDTQYF.